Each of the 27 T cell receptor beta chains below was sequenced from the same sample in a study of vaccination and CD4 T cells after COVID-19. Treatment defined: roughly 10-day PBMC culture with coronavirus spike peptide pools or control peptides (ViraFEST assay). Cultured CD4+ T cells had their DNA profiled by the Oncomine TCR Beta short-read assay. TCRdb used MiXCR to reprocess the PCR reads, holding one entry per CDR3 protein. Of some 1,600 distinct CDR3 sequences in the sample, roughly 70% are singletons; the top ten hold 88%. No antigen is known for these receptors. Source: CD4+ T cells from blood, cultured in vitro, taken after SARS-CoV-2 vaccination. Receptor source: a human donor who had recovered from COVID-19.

DNA of the CDR3: TGTGCCACCAGCCCGAACCGGGAAGGAGGTGAAGCTTTCTTT. It is translated as CATSPNREGGEAFF. The chain is built from TRBV15 and TRBJ1-1; unclear D gene. Germline-derived CDR1 and CDR2 are LNHNV and YYDKDF (reference sequence). Trimming stripped 5 bases from V and 7 bases from J, with 17 bases between. The CDR3 contains 14 residues. The full variable domain, completed using reference TRBV15 and TRBJ1-1, is DAMVIQNPRYQVTQFGKPVTLSCSQTLNHNVMYWYQQKSSQAPKLLFHYYDKDFNNEADTPDNFQSRRPNTSFCFLDIRSPGLGDTAMYLCATSPNREGGEAFFGQGTRLTVV.

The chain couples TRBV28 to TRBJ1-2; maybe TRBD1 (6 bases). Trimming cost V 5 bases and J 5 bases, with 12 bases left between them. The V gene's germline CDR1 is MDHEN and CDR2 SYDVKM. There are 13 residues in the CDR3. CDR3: CASSPRGAYGYTF. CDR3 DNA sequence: TGTGCCAGCAGTCCTCGGGGGGCGTATGGCTACACCTTC.

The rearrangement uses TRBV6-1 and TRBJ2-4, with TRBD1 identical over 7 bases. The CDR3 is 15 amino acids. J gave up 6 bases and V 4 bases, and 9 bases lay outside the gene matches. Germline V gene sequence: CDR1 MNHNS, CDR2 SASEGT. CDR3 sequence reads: CASSAPGQTRNIQYF. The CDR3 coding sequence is TGTGCCAGCAGTGCTCCGGGACAGACCAGAAACATTCAGTACTTC.

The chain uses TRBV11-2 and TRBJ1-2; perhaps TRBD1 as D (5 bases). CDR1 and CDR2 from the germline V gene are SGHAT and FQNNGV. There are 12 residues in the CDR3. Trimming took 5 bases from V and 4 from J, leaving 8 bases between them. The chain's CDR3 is CASSPGTYGYTF. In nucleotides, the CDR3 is TGTGCCAGCAGCCCCGGGACCTATGGCTACACCTTC.

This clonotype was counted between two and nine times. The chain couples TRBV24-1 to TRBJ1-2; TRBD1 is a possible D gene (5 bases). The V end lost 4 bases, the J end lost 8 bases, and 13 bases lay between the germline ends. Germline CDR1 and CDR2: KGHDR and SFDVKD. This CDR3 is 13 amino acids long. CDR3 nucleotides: TGTGCCACCAGTGACCGGGACGGCTTAGGCTACACCTTC. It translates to CATSDRDGLGYTF.

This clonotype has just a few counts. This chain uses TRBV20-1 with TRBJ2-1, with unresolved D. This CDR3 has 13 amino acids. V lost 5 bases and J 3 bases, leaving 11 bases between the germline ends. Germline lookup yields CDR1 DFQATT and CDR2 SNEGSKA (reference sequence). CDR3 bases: TGCAGTGCTGACCCGTTGGGCTACAATGAGCAGTTCTTC. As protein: CSADPLGYNEQFF.

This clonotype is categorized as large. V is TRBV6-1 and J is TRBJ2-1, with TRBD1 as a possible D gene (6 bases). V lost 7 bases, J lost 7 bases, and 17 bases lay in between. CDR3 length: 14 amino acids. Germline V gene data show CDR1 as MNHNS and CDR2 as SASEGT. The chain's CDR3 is CASILQGPGNEQFF. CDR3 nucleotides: TGTGCCAGCATTCTCCAGGGGCCTGGGAATGAGCAGTTCTTC.

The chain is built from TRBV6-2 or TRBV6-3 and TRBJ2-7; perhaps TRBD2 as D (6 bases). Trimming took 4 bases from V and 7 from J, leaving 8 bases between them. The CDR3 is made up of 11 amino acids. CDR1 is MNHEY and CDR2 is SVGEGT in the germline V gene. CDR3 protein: CASSLEGEQYF. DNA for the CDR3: TGTGCCAGCAGTTTGGAGGGGGAGCAGTACTTC.

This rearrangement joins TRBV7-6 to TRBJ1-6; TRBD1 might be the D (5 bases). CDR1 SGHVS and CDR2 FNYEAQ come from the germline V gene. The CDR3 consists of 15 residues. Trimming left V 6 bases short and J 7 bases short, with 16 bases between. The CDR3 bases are TGTGCCAGCAGATCCCTACGGGACCGAAATTCACCCCTCCACTTT. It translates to CASRSLRDRNSPLHF. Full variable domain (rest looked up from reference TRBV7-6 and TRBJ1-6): GAGVSQSPRYKVTKRGQDVALRCDPISGHVSLYWYRQALGQGPEFLTYFNYEAQQDKSGLPNDRFSAERPEGSISTLTIQRTEQRDSAMYRCASRSLRDRNSPLHFGNGTRLTVT.

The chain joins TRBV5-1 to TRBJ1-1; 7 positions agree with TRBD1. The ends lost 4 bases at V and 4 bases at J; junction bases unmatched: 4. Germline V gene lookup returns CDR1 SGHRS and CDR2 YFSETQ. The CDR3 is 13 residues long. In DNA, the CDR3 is TGCGCCAGCAGCGACCCAGGGGGCACTGAAGCTTTCTTT. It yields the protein CASSDPGGTEAFF. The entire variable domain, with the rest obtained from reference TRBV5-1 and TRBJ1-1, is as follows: KAGVTQTPRYLIKTRGQQVTLSCSPISGHRSVSWYQQTPGQGLQFLFEYFSETQRNKGNFPGRFSGRQFSNSRSEMNVSTLELGDSALYLCASSDPGGTEAFFGQGTRLTVV.

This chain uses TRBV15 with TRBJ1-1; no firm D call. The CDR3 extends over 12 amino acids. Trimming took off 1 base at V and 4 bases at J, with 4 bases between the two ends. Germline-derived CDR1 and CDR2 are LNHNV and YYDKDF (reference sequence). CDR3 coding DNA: TGTGCCACCAGCAGAGTAGTCACTGAAGCTTTCTTT. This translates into CATSRVVTEAFF.

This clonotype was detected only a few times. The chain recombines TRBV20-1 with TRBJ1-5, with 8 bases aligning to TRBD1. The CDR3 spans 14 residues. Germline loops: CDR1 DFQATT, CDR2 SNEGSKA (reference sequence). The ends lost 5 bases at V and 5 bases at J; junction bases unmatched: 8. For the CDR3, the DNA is TGCAGTGCTGAGGACAGGGACGGGCATCAGCCCCAGCATTTT. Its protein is CSAEDRDGHQPQHF.

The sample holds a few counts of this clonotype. CDR3 coding DNA: TGTGCCAGCAGCTTGGCCTCCTCTGGAAACACCATATATTTT. Translation: CASSLASSGNTIYF. This rearrangement joins TRBV7-8 to TRBJ1-3; no clear D gene. Trimming shortened V by 3 bases and J by 0 bases, and 6 bases separated the two germline ends. The germline gives CDR1 SGHVS, CDR2 FQNEAQ. This CDR3 has 14 residues.

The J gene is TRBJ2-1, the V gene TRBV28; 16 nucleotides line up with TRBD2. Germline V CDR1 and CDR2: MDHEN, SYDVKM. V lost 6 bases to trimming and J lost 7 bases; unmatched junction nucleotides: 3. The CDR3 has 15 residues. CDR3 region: CASRPGLAGGNEQFF. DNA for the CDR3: TGTGCCAGCAGACCGGGACTAGCGGGAGGGAATGAGCAGTTCTTC.

The CDR3 DNA reads TGCAGTGCTAAGACAGGGGTAGATAATTCACCCCTCCACTTT. It yields the protein CSAKTGVDNSPLHF. V usage is TRBV20-1 and J usage is TRBJ1-6, with 8 bases fitting TRBD1. CDR1 is DFQATT and CDR2 is SNEGSKA in the germline V gene (reference sequence). Trimming removed 4 bases from V and 5 bases from J; junction bases left unmatched: 4. This CDR3 is 14 amino acids long.

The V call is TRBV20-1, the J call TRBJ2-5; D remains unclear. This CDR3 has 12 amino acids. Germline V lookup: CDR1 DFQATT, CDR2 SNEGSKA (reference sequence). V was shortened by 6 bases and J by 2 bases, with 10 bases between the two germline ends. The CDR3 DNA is TGCAGTGCGGCGCCGCTACAAGAGACCCAGTACTTC. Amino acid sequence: CSAAPLQETQYF.

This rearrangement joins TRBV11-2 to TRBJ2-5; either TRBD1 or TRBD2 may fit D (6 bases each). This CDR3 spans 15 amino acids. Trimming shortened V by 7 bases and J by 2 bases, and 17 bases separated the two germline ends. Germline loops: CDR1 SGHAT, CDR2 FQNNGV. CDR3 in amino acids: CASTELRGPQETQYF. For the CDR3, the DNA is TGTGCCAGCACCGAACTCCGGGGGCCGCAAGAGACCCAGTACTTC.

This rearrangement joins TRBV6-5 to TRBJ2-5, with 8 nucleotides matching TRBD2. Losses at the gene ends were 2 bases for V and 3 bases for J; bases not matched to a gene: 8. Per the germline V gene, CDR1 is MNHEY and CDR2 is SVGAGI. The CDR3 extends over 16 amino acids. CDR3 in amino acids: CASSYTRTGGKETQYF. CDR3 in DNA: TGTGCCAGCAGTTACACCAGGACGGGGGGGAAAGAGACCCAGTACTTC.

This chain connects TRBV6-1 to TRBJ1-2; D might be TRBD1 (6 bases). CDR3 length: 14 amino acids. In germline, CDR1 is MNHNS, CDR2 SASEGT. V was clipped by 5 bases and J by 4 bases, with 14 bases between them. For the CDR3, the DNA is TGTGCCAGCAGTCAGACAGGACCCCTCTATGGCTACACCTTC. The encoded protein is CASSQTGPLYGYTF.

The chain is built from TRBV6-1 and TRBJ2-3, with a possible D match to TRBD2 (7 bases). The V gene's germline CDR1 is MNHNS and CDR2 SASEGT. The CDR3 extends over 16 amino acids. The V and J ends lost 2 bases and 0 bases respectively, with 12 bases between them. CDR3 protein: CASSERGGFSTDTQYF. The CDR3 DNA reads TGTGCCAGCAGTGAAAGGGGGGGCTTTAGCACAGATACGCAGTATTTT.

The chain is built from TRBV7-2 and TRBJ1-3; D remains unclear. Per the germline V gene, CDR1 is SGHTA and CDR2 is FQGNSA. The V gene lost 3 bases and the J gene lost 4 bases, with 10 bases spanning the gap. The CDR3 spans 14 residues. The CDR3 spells CASSFAIAGNTIYF. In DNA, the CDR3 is TGTGCCAGCAGCTTTGCTATAGCCGGAAACACCATATATTTT.

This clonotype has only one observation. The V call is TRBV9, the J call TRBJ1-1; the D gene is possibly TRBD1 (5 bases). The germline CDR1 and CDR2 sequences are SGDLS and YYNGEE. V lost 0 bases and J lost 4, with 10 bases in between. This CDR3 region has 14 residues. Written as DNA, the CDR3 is TGTGCCAGCAGCGTAGCAGGGACGACCACTGAAGCTTTCTTT. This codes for CASSVAGTTTEAFF.

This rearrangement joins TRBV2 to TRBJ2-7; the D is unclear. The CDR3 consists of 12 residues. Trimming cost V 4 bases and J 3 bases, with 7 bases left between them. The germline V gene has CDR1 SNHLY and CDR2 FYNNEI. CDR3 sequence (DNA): TGTGCCAGCAGTGTCAGTCTCTACGAGCAGTACTTC. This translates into CASSVSLYEQYF.

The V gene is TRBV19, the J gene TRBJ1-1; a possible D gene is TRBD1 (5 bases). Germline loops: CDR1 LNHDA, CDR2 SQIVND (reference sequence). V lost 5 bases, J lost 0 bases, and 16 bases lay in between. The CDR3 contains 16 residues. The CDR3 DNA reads TGTGCCAGTAGTGCCCCGAAGGGACGGTTGAACACTGAAGCTTTCTTT. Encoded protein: CASSAPKGRLNTEAFF.

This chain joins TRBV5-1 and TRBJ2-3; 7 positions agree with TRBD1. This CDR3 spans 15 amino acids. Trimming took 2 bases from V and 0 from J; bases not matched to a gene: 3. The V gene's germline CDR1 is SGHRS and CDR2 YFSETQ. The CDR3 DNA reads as TGCGCCAGCAGCTTACCGGGACAGAGCACAGATACGCAGTATTTT. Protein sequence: CASSLPGQSTDTQYF.

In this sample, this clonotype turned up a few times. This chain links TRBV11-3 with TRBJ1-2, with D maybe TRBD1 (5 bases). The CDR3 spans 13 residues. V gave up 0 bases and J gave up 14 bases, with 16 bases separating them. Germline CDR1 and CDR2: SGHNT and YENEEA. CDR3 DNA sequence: TGTGCCAGCAGCTTAGATCAGCAACAGGCCGAAACCTTC. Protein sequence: CASSLDQQQAETF.

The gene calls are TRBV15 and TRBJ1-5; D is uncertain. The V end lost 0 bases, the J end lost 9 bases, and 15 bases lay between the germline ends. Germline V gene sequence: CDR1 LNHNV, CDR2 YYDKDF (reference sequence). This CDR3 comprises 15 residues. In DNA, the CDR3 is TGTGCCACCAGCAGAGATATCCAGCCGTTAAGGCCCCAGCATTTT. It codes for CATSRDIQPLRPQHF.